This paragraph reports one TCR beta chain. As yet, its antigen is unknown. This sample is part of a study of T cell responses to AZD1222 COVID-19 vaccine. The table came from immunoSEQ multiplex PCR; TCRdb's copy has only in-frame clones and leaves some out. This table holds approximately 68,000 clones, roughly 88% found once. The study's findings and limits: Without day 14 samples, only post-peak T cell repertoires were studied. The donor cohort was predominantly white British with a female majority, and clonal diversity may have been underestimated. Spike-specific TCR breadth and depth both grew after two AZD1222 doses.

This specimen was peripheral blood, taken on day 0 of AZD1222 vaccination. The clonotype comes from an adult in good health.

The CDR3 DNA reads TGTGCCAGCAGTCCCCTTCTAGCGGGGGCCCACAATGAGCAGTTCTTC. It is translated as CASSPLLAGAHNEQFF. The chain joins TRBV28 to TRBJ2-1; 10 positions match TRBD2. V lost 5 bases and J lost 5; bases outside the gene matches: 9. Germline V gives CDR1 MDHEN, CDR2 SYDVKM. CDR3 length: 16 residues.